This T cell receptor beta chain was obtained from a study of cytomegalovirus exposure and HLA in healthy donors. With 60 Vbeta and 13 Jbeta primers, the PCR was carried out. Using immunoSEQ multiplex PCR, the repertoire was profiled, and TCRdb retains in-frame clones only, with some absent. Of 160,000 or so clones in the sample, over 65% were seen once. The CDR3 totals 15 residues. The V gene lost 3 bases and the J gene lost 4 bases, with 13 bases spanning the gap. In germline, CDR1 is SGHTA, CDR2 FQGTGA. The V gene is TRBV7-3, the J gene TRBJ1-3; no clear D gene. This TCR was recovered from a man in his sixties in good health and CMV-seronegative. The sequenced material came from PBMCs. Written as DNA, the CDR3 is TGTGCCAGCAGCTTTACAGCCGGTCAAGGAAACACCATATATTTT. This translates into CASSFTAGQGNTIYF.